The clone carrying this T cell receptor beta chain was observed once. The antigen is not known. The germline V gene has CDR1 KGHSH and CDR2 LQKENI. The V segment lost 4 bases and the J segment 6 bases; nucleotides outside the gene matches: 5. CDR3 length equals 14 residues. All donors were healthy HIV-negative adults lacking recent acute infections or vaccinations. This specimen belongs to a study of shared clonotypes between healthy human individuals. General study findings and limits: Limited genetic and exposure-history diversity came from having few donors.

The assay was immunoSEQ multiplex PCR, and TCRdb's table has in-frame clones only and misses some. The sample holds some 1.5 million clones, around 98% seen once. The V and J genes are TRBV18 and TRBJ2-5; 10 bases agree with TRBD1. Sequencing was done on a sample of naive CD4+ T cells sorted from blood. Sample subset: CD45RA+ positively selected. The clonotype was recovered from a man aged 25-45 years in good health. CDR3 DNA sequence: TGTGCCAGCTCACTGGGACAGGGGTGGAAGACCCAGTACTTC. Translating it yields CASSLGQGWKTQYF. Supplemented by reference TRBV18 and TRBJ2-5, the full variable domain reads NAGVMQNPRHLVRRRGQEARLRCSPMKGHSHVYWYRQLPEEGLKFMVYLQKENIIDESGMPKERFSAEFPKEGPSILRIQQVVRGDSAAYFCASSLGQGWKTQYFGPGTRLLVL.